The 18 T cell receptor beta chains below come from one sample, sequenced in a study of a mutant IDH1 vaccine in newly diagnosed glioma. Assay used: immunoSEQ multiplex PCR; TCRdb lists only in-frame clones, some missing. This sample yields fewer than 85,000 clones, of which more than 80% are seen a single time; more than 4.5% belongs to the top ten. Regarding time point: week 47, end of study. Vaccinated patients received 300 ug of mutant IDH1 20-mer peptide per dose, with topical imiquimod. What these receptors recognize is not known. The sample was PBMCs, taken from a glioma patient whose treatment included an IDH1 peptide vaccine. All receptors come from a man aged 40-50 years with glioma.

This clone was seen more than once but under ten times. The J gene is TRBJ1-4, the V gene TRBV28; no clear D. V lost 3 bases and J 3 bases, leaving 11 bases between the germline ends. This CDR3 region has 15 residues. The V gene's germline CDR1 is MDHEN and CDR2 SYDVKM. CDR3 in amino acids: CASSLVLAPNEKLFF. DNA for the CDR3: TGTGCCAGCAGTTTGGTGCTCGCACCTAATGAAAAACTGTTTTTT.

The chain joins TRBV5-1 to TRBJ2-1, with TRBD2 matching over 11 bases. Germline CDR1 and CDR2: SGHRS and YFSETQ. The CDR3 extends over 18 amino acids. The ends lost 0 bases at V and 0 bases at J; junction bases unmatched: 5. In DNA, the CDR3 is TGCGCCAGCAGCTTGGTTCCTAGCGGGGGGAGCTCCTACAATGAGCAGTTCTTC. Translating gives CASSLVPSGGSSYNEQFF.

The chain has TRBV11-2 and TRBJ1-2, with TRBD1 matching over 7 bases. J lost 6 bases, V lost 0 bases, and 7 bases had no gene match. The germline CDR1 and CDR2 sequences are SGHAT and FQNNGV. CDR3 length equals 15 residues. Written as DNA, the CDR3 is TGTGCCAGCAGCTTAGACGGAGGGGGCGAGGATGGCTACACCTTC. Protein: CASSLDGGGEDGYTF. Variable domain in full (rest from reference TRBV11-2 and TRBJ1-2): EAGVAQSPRYKIIEKRQSVAFWCNPISGHATLYWYQQILGQGPKLLIQFQNNGVVDDSQLPKDRFSAERLKGVDSTLKIQPAKLEDSAVYLCASSLDGGGEDGYTFGSGTRLTVV.

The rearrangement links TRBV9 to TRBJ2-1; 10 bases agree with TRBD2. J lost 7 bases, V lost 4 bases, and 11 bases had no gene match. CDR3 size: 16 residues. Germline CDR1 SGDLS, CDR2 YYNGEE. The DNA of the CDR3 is TGTGCCAGCAGCCTATTACCGGGACTAGCGAGAAATGAGCAGTTCTTC. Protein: CASSLLPGLARNEQFF.

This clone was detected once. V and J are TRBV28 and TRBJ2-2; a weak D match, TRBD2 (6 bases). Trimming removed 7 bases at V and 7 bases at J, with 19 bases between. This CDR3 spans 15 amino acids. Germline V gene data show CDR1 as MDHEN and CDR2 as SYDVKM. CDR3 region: CASTEPAGRVGELFF. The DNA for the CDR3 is TGTGCCAGCACCGAACCGGCGGGACGGGTCGGGGAGCTGTTTTTT.

The CDR3 region is CASSLTALAKNIQYF. As DNA, the CDR3 is TGTGCCAGCAGTCTGACAGCCCTAGCCAAAAACATTCAGTACTTC. This chain connects TRBV28 to TRBJ2-4; possible D gene TRBD1, 5 bases. V was cut by 5 bases and J by 0 bases, with 11 bases left in between. The CDR3 sequence is 15 residues long. CDR1 is MDHEN and CDR2 is SYDVKM in the germline V gene.

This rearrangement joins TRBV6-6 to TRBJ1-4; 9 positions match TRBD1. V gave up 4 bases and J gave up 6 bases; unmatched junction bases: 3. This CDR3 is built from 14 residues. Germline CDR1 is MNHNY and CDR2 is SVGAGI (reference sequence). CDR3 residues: CASSWRTGDEKLFF. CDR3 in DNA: TGTGCCAGCAGTTGGAGGACAGGGGATGAAAAACTGTTTTTT.

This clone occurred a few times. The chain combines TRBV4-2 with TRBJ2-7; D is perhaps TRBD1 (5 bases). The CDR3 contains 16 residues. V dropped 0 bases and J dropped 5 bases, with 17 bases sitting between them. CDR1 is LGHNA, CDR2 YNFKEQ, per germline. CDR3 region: CASSQEWQGWSHEQYF. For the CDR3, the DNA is TGTGCCAGCAGCCAAGAATGGCAGGGTTGGAGCCACGAGCAGTACTTC.

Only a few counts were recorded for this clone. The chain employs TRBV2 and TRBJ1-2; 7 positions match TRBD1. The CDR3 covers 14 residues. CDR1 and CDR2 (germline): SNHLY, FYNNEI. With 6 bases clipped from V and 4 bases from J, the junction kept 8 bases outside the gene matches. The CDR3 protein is CASRPGQSRYGYTF. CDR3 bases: TGTGCCAGCAGGCCGGGACAGTCTCGCTATGGCTACACCTTC.

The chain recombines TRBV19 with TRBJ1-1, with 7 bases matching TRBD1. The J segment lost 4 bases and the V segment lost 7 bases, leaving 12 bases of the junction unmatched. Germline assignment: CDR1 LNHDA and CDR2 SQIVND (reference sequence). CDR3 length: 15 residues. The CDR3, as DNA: TGTGCCAGTACCACCTCAGGGGGAAGGAGCACTGAAGCTTTCTTT. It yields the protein CASTTSGGRSTEAFF.

CDR3 nucleotide sequence: TGCGCCAGCAGCCACACACAAGATATACGTGAAAAACTGTTTTTT. Translated: CASSHTQDIREKLFF. This rearrangement joins TRBV4-3 to TRBJ1-4, with D uncertain. Trimming took off 3 bases at V and 7 bases at J, with 15 bases between the two ends. Germline V CDR1 and CDR2: LGHNA, YSLEER. This CDR3 is built from 15 residues.

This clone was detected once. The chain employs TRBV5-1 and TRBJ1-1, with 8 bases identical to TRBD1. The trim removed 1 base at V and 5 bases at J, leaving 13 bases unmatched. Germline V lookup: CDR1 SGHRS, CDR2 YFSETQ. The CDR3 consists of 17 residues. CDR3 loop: CASSLLSQGAWETEAFF. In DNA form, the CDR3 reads TGCGCCAGCAGCTTGTTGTCTCAGGGGGCTTGGGAGACTGAAGCTTTCTTT. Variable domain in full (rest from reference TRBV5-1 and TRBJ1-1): KAGVTQTPRYLIKTRGQQVTLSCSPISGHRSVSWYQQTPGQGLQFLFEYFSETQRNKGNFPGRFSGRQFSNSRSEMNVSTLELGDSALYLCASSLLSQGAWETEAFFGQGTRLTVV.

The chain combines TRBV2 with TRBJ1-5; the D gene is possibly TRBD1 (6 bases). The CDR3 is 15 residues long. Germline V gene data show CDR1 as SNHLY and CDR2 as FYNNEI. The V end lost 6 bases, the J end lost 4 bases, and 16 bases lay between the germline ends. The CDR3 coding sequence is TGTGCCAGCAGGTCCCAGGGGCTCCTTAATCAGCCCCAGCATTTT. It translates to CASRSQGLLNQPQHF.

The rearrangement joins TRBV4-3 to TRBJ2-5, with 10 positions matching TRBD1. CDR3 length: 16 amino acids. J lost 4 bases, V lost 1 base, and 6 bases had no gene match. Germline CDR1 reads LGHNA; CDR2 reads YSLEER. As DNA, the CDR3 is TGCGCCAGCAGCCAAGGACAGGGGGCTCTCGGAGAGACCCAGTACTTC. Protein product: CASSQGQGALGETQYF.

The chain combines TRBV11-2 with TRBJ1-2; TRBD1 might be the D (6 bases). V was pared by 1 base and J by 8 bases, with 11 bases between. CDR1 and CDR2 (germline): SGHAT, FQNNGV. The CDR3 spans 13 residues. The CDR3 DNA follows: TGTGCCAGCAGCTTAGGTCAGGGGCAAGGCTACACCTTC. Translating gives CASSLGQGQGYTF. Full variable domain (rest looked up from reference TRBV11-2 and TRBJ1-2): EAGVAQSPRYKIIEKRQSVAFWCNPISGHATLYWYQQILGQGPKLLIQFQNNGVVDDSQLPKDRFSAERLKGVDSTLKIQPAKLEDSAVYLCASSLGQGQGYTFGSGTRLTVV.

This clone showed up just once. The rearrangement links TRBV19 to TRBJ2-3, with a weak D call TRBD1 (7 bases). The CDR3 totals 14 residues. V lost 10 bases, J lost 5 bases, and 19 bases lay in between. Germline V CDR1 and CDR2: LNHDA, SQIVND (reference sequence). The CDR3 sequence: CATSNQGGQDTQYF. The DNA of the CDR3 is TGTGCCACCAGTAATCAGGGGGGACAAGATACGCAGTATTTT.

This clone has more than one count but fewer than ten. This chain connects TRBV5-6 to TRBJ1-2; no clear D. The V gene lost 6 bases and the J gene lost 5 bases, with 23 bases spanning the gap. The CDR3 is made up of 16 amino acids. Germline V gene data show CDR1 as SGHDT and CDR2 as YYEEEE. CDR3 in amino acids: CASIPMKNYEYYGYTF. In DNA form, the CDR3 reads TGTGCCAGCATCCCAATGAAGAACTATGAGTATTATGGCTACACCTTC. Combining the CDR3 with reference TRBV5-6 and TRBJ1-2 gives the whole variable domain DAGVTQSPTHLIKTRGQQVTLRCSPKSGHDTVSWYQQALGQGPQFIFQYYEEEERQRGNFPDRFSGHQFPNYSSELNVNALLLGDSALYLCASIPMKNYEYYGYTFGSGTRLTVV.

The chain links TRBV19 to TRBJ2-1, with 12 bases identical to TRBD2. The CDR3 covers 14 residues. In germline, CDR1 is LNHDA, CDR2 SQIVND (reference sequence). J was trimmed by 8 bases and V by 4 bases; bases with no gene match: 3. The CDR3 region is CASSRTSGTYEQFF. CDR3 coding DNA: TGTGCCAGTAGTAGGACTAGCGGGACCTATGAGCAGTTCTTC.